A single sample is the source of the 22 T cell receptor beta chains below, sequenced in a study of blood T cell repertoires in COVID-19 (TCRdb year 2020). Libraries were constructed by the immunoSEQ multiplex PCR assay. TCRdb took this table from immuneACCESS and kept in-frame rearrangements with V and J called. Such tables lack part of the clones; where checked against another copy, unresolved V genes explain under half of the gap, and the rest is unexplained. The table for this sample lists 150,000 to 170,000 clones; roughly 80% of them were counted only once. The ten largest clones take up less than 4.5% of the sample. Specimen: peripheral blood. The receptors come from a woman of 80 years or more with acute or convalescent COVID-19.

This chain links TRBV13 with TRBJ1-6; no reliable D call. The V end lost 3 bases, the J end lost 10 bases, and 10 bases lay between the germline ends. CDR1 and CDR2 (germline): PRHDT, FYEKMQ (reference sequence). This CDR3 comprises 13 residues. CDR3 DNA: TGTGCCAGCAGCTTTAACGAGGGCTCACCCCTCCACTTT. Translated, it gives CASSFNEGSPLHF.

The CDR3 DNA sequence: TGTGCCAGCAGCCTCGAGGCCACAGATACGCAGTATTTT. Protein product: CASSLEATDTQYF. The chain employs TRBV7-2 and TRBJ2-3, with D uncertain. The germline CDR1 and CDR2 sequences are SGHTA and FQGNSA. Trimming removed 5 bases at V and 2 bases at J, with 8 bases between. The CDR3 has 13 amino acids. The full variable domain, in which reference TRBV7-2 and TRBJ2-3 provide the parts outside the CDR3, is GAGVSQSPSNKVTEKGKDVELRCDPISGHTALYWYRQSLGQGLEFLIYFQGNSAPDKSGLPSDRFSAERTGGSVSTLTIQRTQQEDSAVYLCASSLEATDTQYFGPGTRLTVL.

This rearrangement joins TRBV7-2 to TRBJ2-5, with D possibly TRBD2 on 5 matching bases. V was clipped by 5 bases and J by 3 bases, with 7 bases between them. CDR1 is SGHTA and CDR2 is FQGNSA in the germline V gene. The CDR3 covers 12 residues. DNA for the CDR3: TGTGCCAGCAGCCCAGCGGAAGAGACCCAGTACTTC. Encoded protein: CASSPAEETQYF.

The V and J genes are TRBV5-1 and TRBJ1-1; maybe TRBD1 (5 bases). The V end was cut by 3 bases, the J end by 7 bases, with 13 bases between. From germline, CDR1 is SGHRS and CDR2 YFSETQ. CDR3 length: 13 residues. The CDR3 DNA reads as TGCGCCAGCAGCTCCCGGGGGTTCGATGAAGCTTTCTTT. Translation: CASSSRGFDEAFF.

The V and J genes are TRBV3-1 (or the pseudogene TRBV3-2) and TRBJ1-1, with D perhaps TRBD1 (6 bases). This CDR3 is built from 15 residues. V was trimmed by 4 bases and J by 4 bases, leaving 16 bases between them. CDR1 is LGHDT and CDR2 is YNNKEL in the germline V gene (reference sequence). The DNA for the CDR3 is TGTGCCAGCAGCCTCTCCGGGACAAGAGGCACTGAAGCTTTCTTT. Protein product: CASSLSGTRGTEAFF.

Only one count was recorded for this clone. The CDR3 nucleotides read TGTGCCAGCAGTCGGCAAGGACTGACTGAGCAGTTCTTC. This gives the protein CASSRQGLTEQFF. The V call is TRBV6-2 or TRBV6-3, the J call TRBJ2-1; possibly TRBD2 for D (5 bases). This CDR3 contains 13 residues. V was clipped by 5 bases and J by 9 bases, with 14 bases between them. From germline, CDR1 is MNHEY and CDR2 SVGEGT.

The gene calls are TRBV5-4 and TRBJ1-1; maybe TRBD1 (5 bases). The CDR3 is 14 residues long. Per the germline V gene, CDR1 is SGHNT and CDR2 is YYREEE (reference sequence). The V and J ends lost 5 bases and 0 bases respectively, with 11 bases between them. CDR3 amino acids: CASRRGNMNTEAFF. DNA for the CDR3: TGTGCCAGCAGAAGGGGAAACATGAACACTGAAGCTTTCTTT.

This chain links TRBV11-3 with TRBJ2-1, with 10 positions matching TRBD2. This CDR3 has 14 amino acids. With 6 bases clipped from V and 4 bases from J, the junction kept 3 bases outside the gene matches. Germline V gene lookup returns CDR1 SGHNT and CDR2 YENEEA. CDR3 DNA sequence: TGTGCCAGCAGTAAGCGGGAGGGGTACAATGAGCAGTTCTTC. Protein: CASSKREGYNEQFF.

The chain is built from TRBV25-1 and TRBJ2-2, with TRBD1 identical over 8 bases. The V and J ends lost 4 bases and 3 bases, in that order; junction bases with no gene match: 7. Germline CDR1 MGHDK, CDR2 SYGVNS. The CDR3 sequence is 16 residues long. The CDR3 sequence: CASSVPGGLDTGELFF. CDR3 nucleotides: TGTGCCAGCAGTGTACCAGGGGGCTTGGACACCGGGGAGCTGTTTTTT.

The chain has TRBV15 and TRBJ1-2; D gene uncertain. Germline lookup yields CDR1 LNHNV and CDR2 YYDKDF (reference sequence). This CDR3 comprises 12 residues. V was pared by 5 bases and J by 5 bases, with 9 bases between. The CDR3 DNA is TGTGCCACCAGCGTCGACAAGTATGGCTACACCTTC. Its protein product is CATSVDKYGYTF.

The chain couples TRBV6-5 to TRBJ1-6; D is undetermined. This CDR3 spans 14 amino acids. V gave up 5 bases and J gave up 7 bases, with 12 bases separating them. Germline V lookup: CDR1 MNHEY, CDR2 SVGAGI. CDR3 protein: CASSLVLLNSPLHF. CDR3 nucleotides: TGTGCCAGCAGTCTCGTACTACTAAATTCACCCCTCCACTTT.

The chain couples TRBV2 to TRBJ1-1; TRBD1 might be the D (5 bases). The CDR3 contains 16 residues. Germline V CDR1 and CDR2: SNHLY, FYNNEI. Trimming shortened V by 3 bases and J by 7 bases, and 21 bases separated the two germline ends. CDR3 in DNA: TGTGCCAGCAGTGAGGTCCCGGGGGTTAGGGGCATTGAAGCTTTCTTT. This codes for CASSEVPGVRGIEAFF.

The CDR3 is CASSLGLAGRQETQYF. CDR3 nucleotide sequence: TGCGCCAGCAGCTTGGGACTAGCGGGGAGGCAAGAGACCCAGTACTTC. The chain carries TRBV5-1 and TRBJ2-5, with 11 bases lining up with TRBD2. CDR3 length: 16 residues. Trimming at V came to 0 bases and at J to 2 bases, leaving 3 bases not matched to a gene. Looked up from germline, CDR1 is SGHRS and CDR2 is YFSETQ.

The chain recombines TRBV18 with TRBJ1-2; D uncertain. This CDR3 region has 14 residues. Germline CDR1 and CDR2: KGHSH and LQKENI. The V end lost 3 bases, the J end lost 4 bases, and 12 bases lay between the germline ends. CDR3 region: CASSPGTNLYGYTF. The CDR3 nucleotides are TGTGCCAGCTCACCGGGCACAAACCTCTATGGCTACACCTTC.

This clone was counted a single time. This sequence joins TRBV7-2 and TRBJ1-3; D is ambiguous. V lost 4 bases and J lost 1, with 5 bases in between. Germline CDR1 and CDR2: SGHTA and FQGNSA. The CDR3 covers 13 residues. The CDR3 sequence: CASSSSSGNTIYF. The CDR3 bases are TGTGCCAGCAGCTCTTCTTCTGGAAACACCATATATTTT.

The V call is TRBV29-1, the J call TRBJ2-3; TRBD1 might be the D (5 bases). With 7 bases removed from V and 7 bases from J, the gap between germline ends came to 15 bases. The CDR3 is 12 amino acids. Germline lookup yields CDR1 SQVTM and CDR2 ANQGSEA. The CDR3 sequence is CSGTLGAHTQYF. The CDR3, as DNA: TGCAGCGGGACCCTTGGGGCTCATACGCAGTATTTT.

The CDR3, as DNA: TGTGCCAGCAGTGAAGTGTGGCCCCGGGACACTGAAGCTTTCTTT. This gives the protein CASSEVWPRDTEAFF. The V and J genes are TRBV6-1 and TRBJ1-1; D gene uncertain. V shed 1 base and J shed 3 bases, with 12 bases lying between them. The CDR3 is 15 residues long. Germline assignment: CDR1 MNHNS and CDR2 SASEGT.

This clone has just a few counts. The gene calls are TRBV5-1 and TRBJ2-3, with 16 bases that match TRBD2. The V segment lost 3 bases and the J segment 6 bases; nucleotides outside the gene matches: 4. The CDR3 has 16 amino acids. The germline V gene has CDR1 SGHRS and CDR2 YFSETQ. The CDR3 region is CASSSGTSGGADTQYF. CDR3 DNA: TGCGCCAGCAGCTCAGGGACTAGCGGGGGGGCGGATACGCAGTATTTT. The full variable domain, completed using reference TRBV5-1 and TRBJ2-3, is KAGVTQTPRYLIKTRGQQVTLSCSPISGHRSVSWYQQTPGQGLQFLFEYFSETQRNKGNFPGRFSGRQFSNSRSEMNVSTLELGDSALYLCASSSGTSGGADTQYFGPGTRLTVL.

The chain joins TRBV19 to TRBJ1-5, with 7 bases lining up with TRBD1. J lost 6 bases, V lost 2 bases, and 7 bases had no gene match. CDR3 size: 15 residues. Germline V gives CDR1 LNHDA, CDR2 SQIVND (reference sequence). The CDR3 DNA reads TGTGCCAGTAGTATAATTACAGGGGAGGTTCAGCCCCAGCATTTT. Translated: CASSIITGEVQPQHF.

In its sample, this clone was seen a few times. The chain couples TRBV27 to TRBJ1-6; TRBD1 matches 7 bases. This CDR3 is 16 amino acids long. The germline gives CDR1 MNHEY, CDR2 SMNVEV (reference sequence). The ends lost 3 bases at V and 7 bases at J; junction bases unmatched: 9. CDR3 DNA sequence: TGTGCCAGCAGTTTGATTTTTGACAGGGCGAATTCACCCCTCCACTTT. It translates to CASSLIFDRANSPLHF.

This chain joins TRBV29-1 and TRBJ1-2; D call uncertain. Germline V lookup: CDR1 SQVTM, CDR2 ANQGSEA. The CDR3 is 12 residues long. Trimming left V 4 bases short and J 5 bases short, with 11 bases between. The CDR3 coding sequence is TGCAGCGTTGTGTCAGGAAGATATGGCTACACCTTC. Translated: CSVVSGRYGYTF.

V is TRBV27 and J is TRBJ2-7; 7 nucleotides agree with TRBD2. J was trimmed by 6 bases and V by 5 bases; bases with no gene match: 7. The germline V gene has CDR1 MNHEY and CDR2 SMNVEV (reference sequence). The CDR3 is 13 residues long. The CDR3 loop is CASSPRGGSEQYF. The CDR3 DNA is TGTGCCAGCAGTCCCCGAGGCGGGAGCGAGCAGTACTTC.